This is a list of T cell receptor beta chains from one sample in a study of CD8 T cells in Susac syndrome. TCRdb re-called the immunoSEQ multiplex PCR reads through MiXCR, storing one row per CDR3 protein. The data hold 120,000 to 150,000 distinct CDR3 sequences, with around 95% observed a single time. What was sequenced was CD4+ T cells from PBMCs. The receptor set was obtained from a human donor with Susac syndrome. CDR3s leave out the opening cysteine and the closing phenylalanine or tryptophan. Each record gives: V gene, J gene, clone size, CDR3 protein. The size entry is marked missing in some rows and otherwise reads once, few, many or a size class.

V: TRBV14; J: TRBJ2-7; size: -; CDR3: ASSQTGNPYEQY
V: TRBV27; J: TRBJ2-1; size: -; CDR3: ASSPWGGGNEQF
V: TRBV29-1; J: TRBJ2-1; size: -; CDR3: SASLVAGGTNEQF
V: TRBV6-5; J: TRBJ2-7; size: -; CDR3: ASSPVYSYEQY
V: TRBV24-1; J: TRBJ1-1; size: -; CDR3: ATSAGRTTEAF
V: TRBV5-4; J: TRBJ2-2; size: -; CDR3: ASSFGGTNTGELF
V: TRBV25-1; J: TRBJ1-2; size: -; CDR3: ASSEGGYYGYT
V: TRBV5-1; J: TRBJ2-7; size: -; CDR3: ASSLGARSYEQY
V: TRBV9; J: TRBJ1-1; size: -; CDR3: ASSTPLAGNTEAF
V: TRBV20-1; J: TRBJ2-7; size: -; CDR3: SARTSDEQY
V: TRBV29-1; J: TRBJ1-5; size: -; CDR3: SVVLTGNSNQPQH
V: TRBV13; J: TRBJ2-5; size: -; CDR3: ASKEQGVAETQY
V: TRBV29-1; J: TRBJ1-2; size: -; CDR3: SAGDYGYT
V: TRBV12-3/TRBV12-4; J: TRBJ2-1; size: -; CDR3: ASSAGLAGSNEQF
V: TRBV12-5; J: TRBJ1-4; size: -; CDR3: ASAGAGLGEKLF
V: TRBV5-1; J: TRBJ2-7; size: -; CDR3: ASSWGNRGEQY
V: TRBV23-1; J: TRBJ1-1; size: -; CDR3: ASRIAGAEGAF
V: TRBV12-3/TRBV12-4; J: TRBJ2-5; size: few; CDR3: ASSFREETQY
V: TRBV5-1; J: TRBJ2-1; size: -; CDR3: ASSLGTGHHEQF
V: TRBV5-1; J: TRBJ2-1; size: -; CDR3: ASSSGIGDEQF
V: TRBV29-1; J: TRBJ1-3; size: -; CDR3: SVFGRDGNTIY
V: TRBV11-1; J: TRBJ2-7; size: -; CDR3: ASSLVERAEQY
V: TRBV12-3/TRBV12-4; J: TRBJ1-2; size: once; CDR3: ASSLASSGYT
V: TRBV5-1; J: TRBJ2-7; size: -; CDR3: ASSLGQGTEQY
V: TRBV30; J: TRBJ1-1; size: -; CDR3: AWSKTPNTEAF
V: TRBV28; J: TRBJ2-3; size: -; CDR3: ASRGPNLSDTQY
V: TRBV7-2; J: TRBJ2-1; size: -; CDR3: ASSSTSRGMGEQF
V: TRBV11-2; J: TRBJ2-3; size: -; CDR3: ASSRLRGPSTDTQY
V: TRBV28; J: TRBJ1-2; size: -; CDR3: ASSTGPGANYGYT